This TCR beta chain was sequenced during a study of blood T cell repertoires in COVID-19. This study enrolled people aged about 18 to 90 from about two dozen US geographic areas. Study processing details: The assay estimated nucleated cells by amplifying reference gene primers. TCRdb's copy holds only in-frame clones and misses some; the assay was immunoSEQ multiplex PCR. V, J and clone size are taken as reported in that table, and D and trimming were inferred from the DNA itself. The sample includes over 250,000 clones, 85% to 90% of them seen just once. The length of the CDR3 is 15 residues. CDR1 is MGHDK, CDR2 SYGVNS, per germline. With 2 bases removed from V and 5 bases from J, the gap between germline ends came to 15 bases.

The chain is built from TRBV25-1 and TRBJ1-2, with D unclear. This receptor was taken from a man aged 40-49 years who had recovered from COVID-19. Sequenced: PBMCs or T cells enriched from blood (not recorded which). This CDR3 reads CASSERTSRGYGYTF. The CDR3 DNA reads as TGTGCCAGCAGTGAAAGAACCTCTCGCGGTTATGGCTACACCTTC.